These 11 T cell receptor beta chains came from one sample sequenced in a study of cytomegalovirus exposure and HLA in healthy donors. This table comes from immunoSEQ multiplex PCR, and its TCRdb copy is limited to in-frame clones, with some not included. This table has 150,000 to 170,000 clones, approximately 86% appearing once. Sequencing was done on a sample of PBMCs. The source is a man younger than 35 in good health and CMV-seropositive.

This clone was seen once. The V call is TRBV7-3, the J call TRBJ2-3, with TRBD2 matching 12 bases. Germline values: CDR1 SGHTA, CDR2 FQGTGA. The CDR3 has 17 amino acids. J lost 3 bases, V lost 4 bases, and 8 bases had no gene match. The CDR3 is CASSSNSLAGGTDTQYF. For the CDR3, the DNA is TGTGCCAGCAGCTCCAATTCCCTAGCGGGAGGGACAGATACGCAGTATTTT.

DNA for the CDR3: TGTGCCAGTACCCCCCAGGGCCCTACTAGCGGCTACACCTTC. As protein: CASTPQGPTSGYTF. This chain connects TRBV19 to TRBJ1-2, with a weak D call TRBD1 (5 bases). Per the germline V gene, CDR1 is LNHDA and CDR2 is SQIVND (reference sequence). V was clipped by 7 bases and J by 8 bases, with 20 bases between them. The CDR3 runs to 14 residues.

The rearrangement uses TRBV4-3 and TRBJ2-1; a possible D gene is TRBD2 (6 bases). The CDR3 sequence is 14 residues long. V lost 4 bases to trimming and J lost 3 bases, with 10 bases between them. CDR1 is LGHNA, CDR2 YSLEER, per germline. The CDR3 spells CASSRSDYYNEQFF. As DNA, the CDR3 is TGCGCCAGCAGCCGATCGGACTACTACAATGAGCAGTTCTTC.

The genes are TRBV4-3 and TRBJ2-5; TRBD1 matches 8 bases. V lost 2 bases and J lost 5; bases outside the gene matches: 7. The CDR3 sequence is 15 residues long. Germline-derived CDR1 and CDR2 are LGHNA and YSLEER. CDR3 loop: CASSQQDREEETQYF. The DNA for the CDR3 is TGCGCCAGCAGCCAACAGGACAGGGAGGAGGAGACCCAGTACTTC.

CDR3 DNA sequence: TGCGCCAGCAGCCCCGTCCCAGCGGGCTCTGGGGCCAACGTCCTGACTTTC. Translating gives CASSPVPAGSGANVLTF. The rearrangement joins TRBV5-1 to TRBJ2-6; the D gene is possibly TRBD2 (6 bases). This CDR3 has 17 residues. Trimming stripped 4 bases from V and 0 bases from J, with 14 bases between. Germline V gene data show CDR1 as SGHRS and CDR2 as YFSETQ.

The chain has TRBV18 and TRBJ1-2, with D possibly TRBD1 on 6 matching bases. V lost 1 base to trimming and J lost 4 bases, with 7 bases between them. The CDR3 length is 13 residues. Germline CDR1 and CDR2: KGHSH and LQKENI. The CDR3 sequence is CASSPQDSYGYTF. The CDR3 coding sequence is TGTGCCAGCTCACCACAGGACAGCTATGGCTACACCTTC.

This chain joins TRBV7-3 and TRBJ2-5; weak D call: TRBD1 (5 bases). From germline, CDR1 is SGHTA and CDR2 FQGTGA. V lost 5 bases to trimming and J lost 5 bases, with 12 bases between them. The CDR3 has 13 amino acids. CDR3 sequence reads: CASSPHKGETQYF. CDR3 coding DNA: TGTGCCAGCAGCCCTCATAAGGGGGAGACCCAGTACTTC.

In its sample, this clone was seen once. This rearrangement joins TRBV6-1 to TRBJ2-1; no reliable D call. V lost 8 bases and J 5 bases, leaving 7 bases between the germline ends. The CDR3 is 11 amino acids. Looked up from germline, CDR1 is MNHNS and CDR2 is SASEGT. The CDR3 loop is CASEAHNEQFF. The DNA of the CDR3 is TGTGCCAGCGAGGCCCACAATGAGCAGTTCTTC.

This rearrangement joins TRBV21-1 to TRBJ2-3; TRBD2 is the table's D call, not checked against the DNA. TRBV21-1 is flagged as a pseudogene. There are 12 residues in the CDR3. The DNA for the CDR3 is TGTGCCAGCAAGGGAGCCGGAGATACGCAGTATTTT. It yields the protein CASKGAGDTQYF.

This clone appeared once. The chain uses TRBV7-2 and TRBJ1-2; 7 nucleotides match TRBD1. From germline, CDR1 is SGHTA and CDR2 FQGNSA. The CDR3 loop spans 15 amino acids. After removal of 2 bases from V and 11 bases from J, the junction contained 14 bases not matched to a gene. The CDR3 sequence is CASSLLLGETGIYTF. CDR3 bases: TGTGCCAGCAGCTTACTCCTAGGGGAGACAGGGATATACACCTTC.

This chain joins TRBV27 and TRBJ2-7; TRBD1 aligns across 9 bases. CDR1 is MNHEY, CDR2 SMNVEV, per germline (reference sequence). Trimming removed 6 bases from V and 6 bases from J; junction bases left unmatched: 3. The CDR3 spans 12 residues. The CDR3 is CASSPTGGEQYF. CDR3 coding DNA: TGTGCCAGCAGCCCGACAGGGGGCGAGCAGTACTTC.